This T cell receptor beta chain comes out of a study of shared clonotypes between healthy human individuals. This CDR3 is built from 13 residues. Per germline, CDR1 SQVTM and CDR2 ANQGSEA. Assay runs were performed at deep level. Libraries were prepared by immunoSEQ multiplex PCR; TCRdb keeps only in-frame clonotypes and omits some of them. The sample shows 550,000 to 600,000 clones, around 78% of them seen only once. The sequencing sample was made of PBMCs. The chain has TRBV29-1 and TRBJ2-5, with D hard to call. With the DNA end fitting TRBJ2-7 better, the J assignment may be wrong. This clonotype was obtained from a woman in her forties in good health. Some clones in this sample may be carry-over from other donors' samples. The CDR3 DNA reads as TGCAGCGTTGAAGGGCAGACGGACTACGAGCAGTACTTC. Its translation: CSVEGQTDYEQYF.